This entry lists 11 T cell receptor beta chains sequenced from one sample in a study of response to subunit inactivated influenza vaccine. TCRdb analysed the RT-PCR reads with MiXCR anew, one entry per CDR3 protein. Of roughly 700,000 distinct CDR3 sequences detected, approximately 15% appear once; the ten largest clones hold 5.5% to 8%. The starting material was PBMCs from blood, obtained 14 to 15 days before vaccination. The source is a man aged 45 to 65 who received an inactivated influenza vaccine.

The chain uses TRBV6-1 and TRBJ2-1; a weak D match, TRBD1 (5 bases). The length of the CDR3 is 14 residues. The V gene's germline CDR1 is MNHNS and CDR2 SASEGT. V gave up 3 bases and J gave up 7 bases, with 13 bases separating them. CDR3 amino acids: CASSDARVGNEQFF. In DNA form, the CDR3 reads TGTGCCAGCAGTGACGCCAGGGTAGGAAATGAGCAGTTCTTC.

The J gene is TRBJ2-1, the V gene TRBV5-1, with TRBD2 as a possible D gene (6 bases). Germline V gene sequence: CDR1 SGHRS, CDR2 YFSETQ. Trimming took off 4 bases at V and 0 bases at J, with 11 bases between the two ends. The CDR3 has 15 residues. The CDR3 sequence is CASSPDGSSYNEQFF. The DNA for the CDR3 is TGCGCCAGCAGCCCAGACGGGAGCTCCTACAATGAGCAGTTCTTC.

A few counts support this clonotype. The chain links TRBV5-1 to TRBJ1-4; D is undetermined. Between the trimmed V and J ends, which lost 4 bases and 8 bases, there was a span of 21 bases. Per germline, CDR1 SGHRS and CDR2 YFSETQ. This CDR3 has 16 amino acids. CDR3 in DNA: TGCGCCAGCAGCACCACCGGGCCACTAAAAGGGGAAAAACTGTTTTTT. Translating gives CASSTTGPLKGEKLFF.

In this sample, this clonotype turned up once. This chain connects TRBV20-1 to TRBJ2-3; TRBD1 or TRBD2 may be the D gene (5 bases each). The CDR3 is 15 amino acids. The V end was cut by 0 bases, the J end by 1 base, with 11 bases between. CDR1 is DFQATT, CDR2 SNEGSKA, per germline (reference sequence). The CDR3 spells CSARDLGEGTDTQYF. DNA for the CDR3: TGCAGTGCTAGAGATTTGGGGGAAGGCACAGATACGCAGTATTTT.

The chain couples TRBV20-1 to TRBJ1-2; D unclear. Trimming stripped 3 bases from V and 5 bases from J, with 19 bases between. CDR3 length equals 15 residues. Germline loops: CDR1 DFQATT, CDR2 SNEGSKA (reference sequence). CDR3 bases: TGCAGTGCTAGTAGGCCCGGTGGTTTTCTATATGGCTACACCTTC. Translated: CSASRPGGFLYGYTF.

V usage is TRBV6-5 and J usage is TRBJ2-3, with 11 bases matching TRBD2. CDR1 is MNHEY and CDR2 is SVGAGI in the germline V gene. The CDR3 covers 18 residues. The ends lost 3 bases at V and 6 bases at J; junction bases unmatched: 14. The CDR3 DNA reads as TGTGCCAGCAGTTATACAGCCGGGACTAGCGGCCGGGGGGATACGCAGTATTTT. It translates to CASSYTAGTSGRGDTQYF.

This clonotype was counted only a few times. CDR3 loop: CATRPGGVTDTQYF. DNA of the CDR3: TGTGCCACCAGACCCGGTGGGGTTACAGATACGCAGTATTTT. V gene TRBV7-9 combines with J gene TRBJ2-3; D unclear. Trimming stripped 10 bases from V and 3 bases from J, with 17 bases between. This CDR3 is 14 amino acids long. CDR1 is SEHNR and CDR2 is FQNEAQ in the germline V gene (reference sequence).

This clonotype was observed many times. The chain carries TRBV20-1 and TRBJ2-1, with 9 bases that match TRBD2. Germline V gene lookup returns CDR1 DFQATT and CDR2 SNEGSKA (reference sequence). The CDR3 is made up of 16 amino acids. Trimming took 6 bases from V and 5 from J; bases not matched to a gene: 14. CDR3 amino acids: CSASKGTSIYNNEQFF. Here the CDR3 DNA reads TGCAGTGCCAGTAAAGGGACTAGCATCTACAACAATGAGCAGTTCTTC.

This clonotype has a count of ten or more. The rearrangement uses TRBV20-1 and TRBJ2-2; 7 nucleotides match TRBD2. The CDR3 has 15 amino acids. With V trimmed by 5 bases and J by 6 bases, 12 bases remained unmatched. CDR1 is DFQATT, CDR2 SNEGSKA, per germline (reference sequence). In nucleotides, the CDR3 is TGCAGTGCTTCCCCACTAGCGTTCAACGCCGGGGAGCTGTTTTTT. It codes for CSASPLAFNAGELFF.

The rearrangement links TRBV18 to TRBJ2-1; possibly TRBD1 or TRBD2 for D (5 bases each). V gave up 3 bases and J gave up 0 bases, with 12 bases separating them. CDR3 length: 16 amino acids. In germline, CDR1 is KGHSH, CDR2 LQKENI. CDR3 DNA sequence: TGTGCCAGCTCACCTGGGGGTGCATTCTCCTACAATGAGCAGTTCTTC. It is translated as CASSPGGAFSYNEQFF. Supplemented by reference TRBV18 and TRBJ2-1, the full variable domain reads NAGVMQNPRHLVRRRGQEARLRCSPMKGHSHVYWYRQLPEEGLKFMVYLQKENIIDESGMPKERFSAEFPKEGPSILRIQQVVRGDSAAYFCASSPGGAFSYNEQFFGPGTRLTVL.

The chain uses TRBV11-2 and TRBJ2-1; D is perhaps TRBD2 (5 bases). CDR3 length: 14 residues. The V end lost 4 bases, the J end lost 5 bases, and 12 bases lay between the germline ends. CDR1 is SGHAT and CDR2 is FQNNGV in the germline V gene. The chain's CDR3 is CASSYRRKDNEQFF. The CDR3 coding sequence is TGTGCCAGCAGCTATCGGAGGAAGGACAATGAGCAGTTCTTC.